The next 26 T cell receptor beta chains were all read from a single sample in a study of blood T cell repertoires in COVID-19. Here immunoSEQ multiplex PCR was the method, and the copy in TCRdb shows in-frame clones only, minus some. The sample lists 200,000 to 250,000 clones; more than 75% were seen once. The sample comprised peripheral blood. All receptors derive from a man aged 50 to 59 who had recovered from COVID-19.

The chain combines TRBV29-1 with TRBJ2-1, with 10 bases aligning to TRBD2. CDR1 is SQVTM and CDR2 is ANQGSEA in the germline V gene. The CDR3 is 13 amino acids. V gave up 7 bases and J gave up 2 bases; unmatched junction bases: 2. CDR3 sequence: CSGGTSAYNEQFF. In DNA, the CDR3 is TGCAGCGGGGGGACTAGCGCCTACAATGAGCAGTTCTTC.

This chain joins TRBV18 and TRBJ1-1; 10 bases line up with TRBD1. The V and J ends lost 1 base and 2 bases, in that order; junction bases with no gene match: 10. CDR1 and CDR2 from the germline V gene are KGHSH and LQKENI. The CDR3 consists of 18 residues. The CDR3 spells CASSPRTGQGKSNTEAFF. CDR3 DNA: TGTGCCAGCTCACCACGAACGGGACAGGGGAAGTCTAACACTGAAGCTTTCTTT.

The chain joins TRBV7-2 to TRBJ2-7; possible D gene TRBD1, 5 bases. Germline CDR1 SGHTA, CDR2 FQGNSA. This CDR3 spans 13 amino acids. Trimming pared 5 bases from V and 5 bases from J, leaving 13 bases between. For the CDR3, the DNA is TGTGCCAGCAGCGTAGGGTTAGGGGACGAGCAGTACTTC. It yields the protein CASSVGLGDEQYF.

This chain links TRBV7-2 with TRBJ1-1; D is unresolved. V lost 1 base and J lost 5, with 11 bases in between. Germline lookup yields CDR1 SGHTA and CDR2 FQGNSA. This CDR3 contains 14 residues. The DNA for the CDR3 is TGTGCCAGCAGCTTAGTGGAGGGTATGACTGAAGCTTTCTTT. It is translated as CASSLVEGMTEAFF.

This chain connects TRBV13 to TRBJ1-2; 9 bases line up with TRBD1. From germline, CDR1 is PRHDT and CDR2 FYEKMQ (reference sequence). The CDR3 runs to 21 residues. V lost 5 bases, J lost 1 base, and 23 bases stayed unmatched. The CDR3 DNA reads as TGTGCCAGCAGCCGACAACAAGGGGTGGGGGGACAGGGAAAAGGTAACTATGGCTACACCTTC. It yields the protein CASSRQQGVGGQGKGNYGYTF.

V is TRBV3-1 (or the pseudogene TRBV3-2) and J is TRBJ2-7; 13 nucleotides line up with TRBD2. In germline, CDR1 is LGHDT, CDR2 YNNKEL (reference sequence). The CDR3 has 15 residues. Trimming removed 4 bases from V and 6 bases from J; junction bases left unmatched: 6. As DNA, the CDR3 is TGTGCCAGCAGCCTAGGACTAGCGGGAGTCCTCGAGCAGTACTTC. Its protein is CASSLGLAGVLEQYF.

This clone was recorded only once. The chain joins TRBV16 to TRBJ1-3, with 7 bases identical to TRBD1. Per the germline V gene, CDR1 is KGHSY and CDR2 is FQNENV. The V segment lost 3 bases and the J segment 3 bases; nucleotides outside the gene matches: 8. The CDR3 covers 16 residues. Written as DNA, the CDR3 is TGTGCCAGCAGCCATAATCCACAGGGGAGTGGAAACACCATATATTTT. It codes for CASSHNPQGSGNTIYF. Full variable domain (remainder filled in from reference TRBV16 and TRBJ1-3): GEEVAQTPKHLVRGEGQKAKLYCAPIKGHSYVFWYQQVLKNEFKFLISFQNENVFDETGMPKERFSAKCLPNSPCSLEIQATKLEDSAVYFCASSHNPQGSGNTIYFGEGSWLTVV.

The V gene is TRBV28, the J gene TRBJ1-5, with 9 bases aligning to TRBD1. Germline-derived CDR1 and CDR2 are MDHEN and SYDVKM. This CDR3 is built from 14 residues. After removal of 6 bases from V and 4 bases from J, the junction contained 4 bases not matched to a gene. CDR3 amino acids: CASSGGQGNQPQHF. The CDR3 DNA sequence: TGTGCCAGCAGCGGGGGACAGGGAAATCAGCCCCAGCATTTT.

V and J are TRBV11-2 and TRBJ2-3; the match to TRBD2 covers 10 bases. The V gene end was trimmed by 1 base and the J gene end by 0 bases; junction bases not matched to a gene: 7. CDR3 length: 18 amino acids. Germline V CDR1 and CDR2: SGHAT, FQNNGV. In nucleotides, the CDR3 is TGTGCCAGCAGCTTAGTCGGTAGCGGGGGGACTAGCACAGATACGCAGTATTTT. This sequence encodes CASSLVGSGGTSTDTQYF.

This chain joins TRBV7-8 and TRBJ1-3; D is unclear. Germline V gene sequence: CDR1 SGHVS, CDR2 FQNEAQ. V lost 2 bases and J lost 0, with 8 bases in between. This CDR3 contains 15 residues. CDR3 loop: CASSLLALSGNTIYF. The CDR3 DNA sequence: TGTGCCAGCAGCTTATTAGCCCTCTCTGGAAACACCATATATTTT.

This chain joins TRBV6-1 and TRBJ2-7, with 8 nucleotides matching TRBD1. Trimming removed 1 base from V and 4 bases from J; junction bases left unmatched: 6. The CDR3 extends over 15 amino acids. Germline CDR1 MNHNS, CDR2 SASEGT. The CDR3 region has the DNA TGTGCCAGCAGTGAAGGCCAGGGGGCCTCATACGAGCAGTACTTC. Residues: CASSEGQGASYEQYF.

This sequence joins TRBV5-1 and TRBJ2-1; TRBD2 might be the D (6 bases). The CDR3 extends over 15 amino acids. Germline values: CDR1 SGHRS, CDR2 YFSETQ. Deletions cut 6 bases from V and 0 bases from J, with 13 bases between. The CDR3 loop reads CASTVEGSSYNEQFF. The CDR3 region has the DNA TGCGCCAGCACCGTGGAGGGGAGCTCCTACAATGAGCAGTTCTTC.

The CDR3 DNA reads TGCGCCAGCAGCTTGGCGGGGTGGGGGCAGTACTTC. This encodes CASSLAGWGQYF. The chain carries TRBV5-1 and TRBJ2-7; TRBD2 is a possible D gene (5 bases). Trimming stripped 0 bases from V and 9 bases from J, with 10 bases between. CDR1 and CDR2 from the germline V gene are SGHRS and YFSETQ. The length of the CDR3 is 12 residues.

V is TRBV30 and J is TRBJ2-1; D is ambiguous. Trimming took off 0 bases at V and 9 bases at J, with 12 bases between the two ends. Germline assignment: CDR1 GTSNPN and CDR2 SVGIG (reference sequence). The CDR3 contains 13 residues. The CDR3 sequence is CAWSVQARSEQFF. The CDR3, as DNA: TGTGCCTGGAGTGTACAAGCTAGATCTGAGCAGTTCTTC.

The chain combines TRBV6-5 with TRBJ1-5; D is ambiguous. Trimming took off 6 bases at V and 3 bases at J, with 12 bases between the two ends. The germline CDR1 and CDR2 sequences are MNHEY and SVGAGI. The CDR3 sequence is 14 residues long. In DNA, the CDR3 is TGTGCCAGCAGGACCGGAGACGTCAATCAGCCCCAGCATTTT. Translated, it gives CASRTGDVNQPQHF.

This sequence joins TRBV6-6 and TRBJ1-1, with 9 bases lining up with TRBD1. The CDR3 runs to 15 residues. The germline CDR1 and CDR2 sequences are MNHNY and SVGAGI (reference sequence). V shed 2 bases and J 4 bases; nucleotides not matched to a gene: 5. The DNA for the CDR3 is TGTGCCAGCAGTTACGGGACAGGGCGGGGCACTGAAGCTTTCTTT. Translating gives CASSYGTGRGTEAFF.

The chain links TRBV30 to TRBJ1-1, with D tentatively TRBD1 (6 bases). The ends were cut back, 5 bases at V and 1 base at J, with 11 bases in the middle. Germline values: CDR1 GTSNPN, CDR2 SVGIG (reference sequence). This CDR3 contains 13 residues. As DNA, the CDR3 is TGTGCCTGGGAAGAACAGGGGAACACTGAAGCTTTCTTT. Translated: CAWEEQGNTEAFF.

This chain connects TRBV24-1 to TRBJ2-5; D gene uncertain. This CDR3 spans 13 amino acids. CDR1 and CDR2 from the germline V gene are KGHDR and SFDVKD. V was cut by 1 base and J by 7 bases, with 9 bases left in between. The CDR3 DNA sequence: TGTGCCACCAGTGATTTAAACCGCGGGACCCAGTACTTC. It codes for CATSDLNRGTQYF.

The V gene is TRBV20-1, the J gene TRBJ2-2; D gene uncertain. The V end lost 3 bases, the J end lost 1 base, and 9 bases lay between the germline ends. The V gene's germline CDR1 is DFQATT and CDR2 SNEGSKA (reference sequence). This CDR3 comprises 14 residues. The CDR3 protein is CSASMRQNTGELFF. As DNA, the CDR3 is TGCAGTGCTAGTATGAGGCAGAACACCGGGGAGCTGTTTTTT.

The V and J genes are TRBV18 and TRBJ2-7, with D possibly matching TRBD2 (5 bases). The V end lost 0 bases, the J end lost 3 bases, and 9 bases lay between the germline ends. The CDR3 is 14 amino acids. In germline, CDR1 is KGHSH, CDR2 LQKENI. The CDR3 DNA sequence: TGTGCCAGCTCACCACCGGCCGGGGTCTACGAGCAGTACTTC. It is translated as CASSPPAGVYEQYF.

This clone was recorded a few times. The V and J genes are TRBV6-6 and TRBJ2-7; TRBD1 is a possible D gene (5 bases). Germline CDR1 is MNHNY and CDR2 is SVGAGI (reference sequence). Trimming removed 0 bases from V and 5 bases from J, with 14 bases in between. This CDR3 comprises 15 residues. CDR3 coding DNA: TGTGCCAGCAGTTACTCTACCACAGGTCCCCACGAGCAGTACTTC. Translated, it gives CASSYSTTGPHEQYF.

This chain links TRBV28 with TRBJ1-5, with D possibly being TRBD1 (5 bases). The germline V gene has CDR1 MDHEN and CDR2 SYDVKM. The V gene lost 4 bases and the J gene lost 4 bases, with 14 bases spanning the gap. This CDR3 is 15 amino acids long. The CDR3 bases are TGTGCCAGCAGTTCGCAGAGTGGGGCGAATCAGCCCCAGCATTTT. Amino acid sequence: CASSSQSGANQPQHF.

This clone was recorded once. The V call is TRBV27, the J call TRBJ2-2, with D perhaps TRBD1 (6 bases). The germline gives CDR1 MNHEY, CDR2 SMNVEV (reference sequence). This CDR3 spans 16 amino acids. Trimming shortened V by 9 bases and J by 2 bases, and 19 bases separated the two germline ends. The CDR3 DNA sequence: TGTGCCAGTTACTCGTTCAGGACAGTTAACACCGGGGAGCTGTTTTTT. Its translation: CASYSFRTVNTGELFF.

This rearrangement joins TRBV27 to TRBJ2-7; 9 positions match TRBD2. The CDR3 has 14 amino acids. V shed 5 bases and J 5 bases; nucleotides not matched to a gene: 7. Germline assignment: CDR1 MNHEY and CDR2 SMNVEV (reference sequence). The DNA of the CDR3 is TGTGCCAGCAGTCACGGGACTAGCACGAACGAGCAGTACTTC. It yields the protein CASSHGTSTNEQYF.

This clone was seen a handful of times. V is TRBV11-2 and J is TRBJ2-7; TRBD2 agrees at 8 bases. Trimming cost V 10 bases and J 7 bases; bases outside gene matches: 15. CDR1 SGHAT and CDR2 FQNNGV come from the germline V gene. The CDR3 has 14 amino acids. CDR3 sequence reads: CATKEGAGAYEQYF. As DNA, the CDR3 is TGTGCCACTAAGGAGGGAGCGGGAGCTTATGAGCAGTACTTC.

In nucleotides, the CDR3 is TGCAGCGTTGAATCCCAGGGCGGGACTAGCGGGAGAATAACAGATACGCAGTATTTT. The encoded protein is CSVESQGGTSGRITDTQYF. The rearrangement links TRBV29-1 to TRBJ2-3; 14 bases fit TRBD2. Germline CDR1 reads SQVTM; CDR2 reads ANQGSEA. V gave up 2 bases and J gave up 3 bases; unmatched junction bases: 13. The CDR3 is 19 amino acids.